These T cell receptor beta chains were read from a single sample in a study of cytomegalovirus exposure and HLA in healthy donors. Only in-frame clones appear in the TCRdb table, and some are missing; sequencing was by immunoSEQ multiplex PCR. The profile shows roughly 150,000 clones, 70% to 75% of them singletons. Sequencing input: PBMCs. These receptor sequences come from a man between 18 and 29 years old in good health and CMV-seropositive. Each CDR3 is given with its conserved first and last residue. D genes are given only for firm matches. Not every row has a clone size; where given, it reads once, few, many or a size class.

TRBV4-1	TRBD1	TRBJ1-2	-	TGCGCCAGCAGCCAACCCATGGGACAGGGGGCACATGGCTACACCTTC	CASSQPMGQGAHGYTF
TRBV6-1	-	TRBJ1-2	-	TGTGCCAGCAGTGAAAGGGCAGTCGGGAAGACCTATGGCTACACCTTC	CASSERAVGKTYGYTF
TRBV6-5	-	TRBJ2-2	few	TGTGCCAGCAGTTACTCGATAGCAGGGCCTCAGATTTTT	CASSYSIAGPQIF
TRBV10-3	TRBD1	TRBJ1-1	-	TGTGCCATGCGGACAGGGCGTGAAGCTTTCTTT	CAMRTGREAFF
TRBV5-1	-	TRBJ2-1	-	TGCGCCAGCAGCTTGACGGTTTCGCAGTTCTTC	CASSLTVSQFF
TRBV20-1	-	TRBJ1-2	few	TGCAGTGGCAGGGGACCCGATGGCTACACCTTC	CSGRGPDGYTF
TRBV13	-	TRBJ1-5	-	TGTGCCAGCAGCTTAGCGGGTGGCAATCAGCCCCAGCATTTT	CASSLAGGNQPQHF
TRBV27	-	TRBJ2-5	-	TGTGCCAGCAGTTTCATAGGGAGCCGGGAGACCCAGTACTTC	CASSFIGSRETQYF
TRBV7-8	TRBD2	TRBJ2-1	-	TGTGCCAGCAGCTTAGGGCCTAGCGGAAAAAGGTACAATGAGCAGTTCTTC	CASSLGPSGKRYNEQFF
TRBV27	-	TRBJ1-1	-	TGTGCCAGCAGTTTGAACAGGAACACTGAAGCTTTCTTT	CASSLNRNTEAFF
TRBV5-1	-	TRBJ2-4	many	TGCGCCAGCGCCAGGAGGGAGGGGGACATTCAGTACTTC	CASARREGDIQYF
TRBV2	-	TRBJ2-4	-	TGTGCCAGCAGGATTGACCCCCCGGGGAACATTCAGTACTTC	CASRIDPPGNIQYF
TRBV29-1	TRBD2	TRBJ2-1	-	TGCAGCGTTGAACCCGGACTAGTCGTCGATGAGCAGTTCTTC	CSVEPGLVVDEQFF
TRBV7-6	TRBD1	TRBJ1-5	-	TGTGCCAGCAGCCCCGGACAGGGGTCGAGCAATCAGCCCCAGCATTTT	CASSPGQGSSNQPQHF
TRBV30	-	TRBJ1-2	-	TGTGCCTGGAGTGGGGACTTAATACTGGGAGATGGCTACACCTTC	CAWSGDLILGDGYTF
TRBV7-9	-	TRBJ1-2	few	TGTGCCAGCAGCTTTGAGAACGCGGGGGTCTACACCTTC	CASSFENAGVYTF
TRBV2	-	TRBJ1-5	-	TGTGCCAGCAGTGAGCAGTGGGGGGGGAATCAGCCCCAGCATTTT	CASSEQWGGNQPQHF
TRBV11-2	TRBD2	TRBJ2-5	once	TGTGCCAGCAGCTTCGGACTAGCGGGATTCGAGACCCAGTACTTC	CASSFGLAGFETQYF
TRBV2	-	TRBJ1-4	few	TGTGCCAGCAGCGCGCGGGGTCTGTTTTTT	CASSARGLFF
TRBV2	TRBD1	TRBJ2-6	-	TGTGCCACAGACAGGGCTGGGGCCAACGTCCTGACTTTC	CATDRAGANVLTF
TRBV2	TRBD1	TRBJ2-1	-	TGTGCCAGCAGTGTACAGGGGGAGCAGTTCTTC	CASSVQGEQFF
TRBV10-2	-	TRBJ1-5	-	TGCGCCAGCAGTGCAGCACAGGGAAATCAGCCCCAGCATTTT	CASSAAQGNQPQHF
TRBV7-2	TRBD1	TRBJ1-1	-	TGTGCCAGCAGCCTCGACAGGGCCGGGGCCGCTGAAGCTTTCTTT	CASSLDRAGAAEAFF
TRBV5-4	-	TRBJ1-1	-	TGTGCCAGCAGCTTGGACCCGGGAGGGACTGAAGCTTTCTTT	CASSLDPGGTEAFF
TRBV4-2	TRBD2	TRBJ2-1	once	TGTGCCAGCAGCCCCCTGGAGACTAGCGGGGGTGAGCAGTTCTTC	CASSPLETSGGEQFF
TRBV30	-	TRBJ1-1	-	TGTGCCTGGATCCAGGACTGGGGGGGCACTGAAGCTTTCTTT	CAWIQDWGGTEAFF
TRBV30	-	TRBJ1-5	few	TGTGCCTGGAGTGTTCAGGTCCGTCAGCCCCAGCATTTT	CAWSVQVRQPQHF
TRBV2	-	TRBJ2-3	-	TGTGCCAGCAGTGATGCGGGGTCTAGCACAGATACGCAGTATTTT	CASSDAGSSTDTQYF
TRBV27	TRBD1	TRBJ1-5	-	TGTGCCAGCAGTCCGACAGGGGGCGGGCAGCCCCAGCATTTT	CASSPTGGGQPQHF
TRBV25-1	-	TRBJ2-1	few	TGTGCCAGCAGTATCCAGGGAGAGCAGTTCTTC	CASSIQGEQFF
TRBV6-4	TRBD2	TRBJ2-3	-	TGTGCCAGCAGTGAGACTAGCGGGAGACGGGATACGCAGTATTTT	CASSETSGRRDTQYF
TRBV28	-	TRBJ1-2	-	TGTGCCAGCACCCGGGGAGCTAACTATGGCTACACCTTC	CASTRGANYGYTF
TRBV2	-	TRBJ1-2	-	TGTGCCAGCAGTGAGAGTCCAGGGGGCTACACCTTC	CASSESPGGYTF
TRBV25-1	-	TRBJ1-2	-	TGTGCCAGCAGTGAAGCTGGACAGTCGAGGTATGGCTACACCTTC	CASSEAGQSRYGYTF
TRBV5-4	-	TRBJ1-4	-	TGTGCCAGCAGCTTAGGCTACGGCGAGGGTGAAAAACTGTTTTTT	CASSLGYGEGEKLFF
TRBV19	TRBD2	TRBJ2-5	-	TGTGCCAGTAGTCCGATGACTAGCGGCACCCAAGAGACCCAGTACTTC	CASSPMTSGTQETQYF
TRBV27	TRBD1	TRBJ1-3	-	TGTGCCAGCAGTCCCCATCGACAGGGGCTTTCTGGAAACACCATATATTTT	CASSPHRQGLSGNTIYF
TRBV6-1	-	TRBJ2-2	-	TGTGCCAGCAACAGGGAGGGCACCGGGGAGCTGTTTTTT	CASNREGTGELFF
TRBV2	-	TRBJ1-1	-	TGTGCCAGCACCGAGGGCTGGATTAACACTGAAGCTTTCTTT	CASTEGWINTEAFF
TRBV10-1	TRBD1	TRBJ1-3	-	TGCGCCAGCAGTCTATCCCGGGACAGGGGGGCTGGAAACACCATATATTTT	CASSLSRDRGAGNTIYF
TRBV15	TRBD1	TRBJ1-1	-	TGTGCCACCAGCAGTGACAGGGTGGGGGCTGAAGCTTTCTTT	CATSSDRVGAEAFF
TRBV28	-	TRBJ1-6	-	TGTGCCAGCAGTTTGGTGACTTCGGAGGGTGTCAGCTCCTATAATTCACCCCTCCACTTT	CASSLVTSEGVSSYNSPLHF
TRBV5-1	TRBD2	TRBJ2-3	-	TGCGCCAGCAGCTTGTTAGCGGGGGGTTTCACAGATACGCAGTATTTT	CASSLLAGGFTDTQYF
TRBV6-5	TRBD1	TRBJ1-6	-	TGTGCCAGCAGTGGGACAGTCCTTTATAATTCACCCCTCCACTTT	CASSGTVLYNSPLHF
TRBV6-1	TRBD1	TRBJ1-2	few	TGTGCCAGCAGTGAAGCGTTCCGGACAGGGGGTTCCTCCGACTATGGCTACACCTTC	CASSEAFRTGGSSDYGYTF
TRBV6-1	-	TRBJ2-3	-	TGTGCCAGCAGCGTTCAGGGGAGCACAGATACGCAGTATTTT	CASSVQGSTDTQYF
TRBV6-1	-	TRBJ1-1	few	TGTGCCACCTCCCCGGGTTCAAACACTGAAGCTTTCTTT	CATSPGSNTEAFF